This section outlines one TCR beta chain sequence together with its context. The CDR3 is 17 residues long. J was trimmed by 5 bases and V by 8 bases; bases with no gene match: 18. Germline V gene data show CDR1 as MGHRA and CDR2 as YSYEKL. Here immunoSEQ multiplex PCR was the method, and the copy in TCRdb shows in-frame clones only, minus some. The table lists 50,000 to 65,000 clones, roughly 77% of them singletons. This specimen comes from a study of OX40 agonist ivuxolimab in advanced cancers. Study in general: Ivuxolimab doses were 0.01, 0.1, 0.3, 1.5, 3 or 10 mg/kg every 2 weeks.

The rearrangement uses TRBV4-1 and TRBJ1-5; 7 positions agree with TRBD1. The TCR comes from an adult with an advanced solid tumor such as melanoma, head and neck, liver or kidney cancer. Here the sequenced sample was CD4+ or CD8+ T cells sorted from blood, taken in a trial of the OX40 agonist ivuxolimab. DNA for the CDR3: TGCGCCAGCTTCAAGGGGGCAGCCCGACTTTTCTATCAGCCCCAGCATTTT. This codes for CASFKGAARLFYQPQHF.